These 5 T cell receptor beta chains came from one sample sequenced in a study of identifying expanded T cells in peripheral blood. The protocol was immunoSEQ multiplex PCR, while the TCRdb copy is restricted to in-frame clones and leaves out a portion. The table has some 90,000 clones, 86% seen once; the top ten hold 5.6%. The sequencing sample was made of blood. These receptors came from a person aged 18-69 years in good health.

This CDR3 is CASSESPPALSSYNEQFF. The CDR3 DNA is TGTGCCAGCAGTGAATCGCCACCGGCTCTTAGCTCCTACAATGAGCAGTTCTTC. The V and J genes are TRBV25-1 and TRBJ2-1, with D unclear. The CDR3 runs 18 residues. Germline V lookup: CDR1 MGHDK, CDR2 SYGVNS. The V end was cut by 1 base, the J end by 0 bases, with 16 bases between. The full variable domain, rest sourced from reference TRBV25-1 and TRBJ2-1, is EADIYQTPRYLVIGTGKKITLECSQTMGHDKMYWYQQDPGMELHLIHYSYGVNSTEKGDLSSESTVSRIRTEHFPLTLESARPSHTSQYLCASSESPPALSSYNEQFFGPGTRLTVL.

This clone was counted between two and nine times. This chain uses TRBV4-1 with TRBJ1-2; TRBD1 matches at 8 bases. Per the germline V gene, CDR1 is MGHRA and CDR2 is YSYEKL. The V segment lost 5 bases and the J segment 13 bases; nucleotides outside the gene matches: 18. The CDR3 has 15 amino acids. The CDR3 sequence: CASSTSQGTGLGGTF. DNA of the CDR3: TGCGCCAGCAGCACTTCCCAAGGGACAGGTTTAGGGGGCACCTTC.

The chain combines TRBV18 with TRBJ1-2, with D unclear. Per the germline V gene, CDR1 is KGHSH and CDR2 is LQKENI. The CDR3 is 16 amino acids. V lost 5 bases to trimming and J lost 7 bases, with 23 bases between them. CDR3 in DNA: TGTGCCAGCTCAAAGACCAGCCCGACGGAGAGTACTGGCTACACCTTC. Translating it yields CASSKTSPTESTGYTF.

This clone was seen a single time. J is TRBJ1-4 and V is TRBV30, with D possibly TRBD1 on 5 matching bases. The germline V gene encodes CDR1 GTSNPN and CDR2 SVGIG (reference sequence). The CDR3 consists of 14 residues. Trimming pared 1 base from V and 3 bases from J, leaving 9 bases between. The CDR3 coding sequence is TGTGCCTGGAGTGCACTGGGGGCTAATGAAAAACTGTTTTTT. It is translated as CAWSALGANEKLFF.

The chain recombines TRBV9 with TRBJ2-7; D may match TRBD1 or TRBD2 (6 bases each). V was shortened by 3 bases and J by 1 base, with 17 bases between the two germline ends. Germline assignment: CDR1 SGDLS and CDR2 YYNGEE. The CDR3 runs 16 residues. CDR3 amino acids: CASSAQGGTRSYEQYF. The CDR3 DNA reads as TGTGCCAGCAGCGCCCAAGGCGGGACACGTTCCTACGAGCAGTACTTC.